The 7 T cell receptor beta chains below come from one sample, sequenced in a study of blood T cells in healthy people across ages. The second PCR ran roughly 6 to 12 cycles with a sample-barcoded 5' primer and J-beta primers. A single record per CDR3 protein comes from TCRdb applying MiXCR to the 5' RACE reads. This table has about 940,000 distinct CDR3 sequences, about 44% appearing once. The sample taken for sequencing was blood. These receptors originate from a man aged 25 to 45 in good health.

The V and J genes are TRBV28 and TRBJ1-5; the match to TRBD1 covers 7 bases. The germline CDR1 and CDR2 sequences are MDHEN and SYDVKM. The CDR3 has 15 amino acids. J was trimmed by 5 bases and V by 6 bases; bases with no gene match: 10. CDR3 loop: CASSPGDRDDQPQHF. DNA of the CDR3: TGTGCCAGCAGCCCCGGTGACAGGGACGATCAGCCCCAGCATTTT. Supplemented by reference TRBV28 and TRBJ1-5, the full variable domain reads DVKVTQSSRYLVKRTGEKVFLECVQDMDHENMFWYRQDPGLGLRLIYFSYDVKMKEKGDIPEGYSVSREKKERFSLILESASTNQTSMYLCASSPGDRDDQPQHFGDGTRLSIL.

A few counts support this clonotype. The chain has TRBV11-2 and TRBJ1-1; D ambiguous. Germline V gene sequence: CDR1 SGHAT, CDR2 FQNNGV. V lost 8 bases and J lost 4, with 14 bases in between. The CDR3 has 13 amino acids. CDR3 loop: CASRLGSGTEAFF. The CDR3, as DNA: TGTGCCAGCCGACTGGGCAGCGGCACTGAAGCTTTCTTT. The full variable domain, rest sourced from reference TRBV11-2 and TRBJ1-1, is EAGVAQSPRYKIIEKRQSVAFWCNPISGHATLYWYQQILGQGPKLLIQFQNNGVVDDSQLPKDRFSAERLKGVDSTLKIQPAKLEDSAVYLCASRLGSGTEAFFGQGTRLTVV.

The gene calls are TRBV11-2 and TRBJ2-3, with TRBD1 as a possible D gene (6 bases). Between the trimmed V and J ends, which lost 5 bases and 8 bases, there was a span of 8 bases. The CDR3 is 11 amino acids. Germline V lookup: CDR1 SGHAT, CDR2 FQNNGV. DNA of the CDR3: TGTGCCAGCAGCCAACAGGGTACGCAGTATTTT. This gives the protein CASSQQGTQYF.

The chain recombines TRBV6-1 with TRBJ1-1; TRBD1 matches at 7 bases. The ends lost 6 bases at V and 2 bases at J; junction bases unmatched: 12. This CDR3 is built from 16 residues. Germline V gene lookup returns CDR1 MNHNS and CDR2 SASEGT. CDR3 coding DNA: TGTGCCAGCAGGCCGACAGGGACGGTGGGAAACACTGAAGCTTTCTTT. It yields the protein CASRPTGTVGNTEAFF.

This clonotype was detected only a few times. J is TRBJ2-4 and V is TRBV6-6, with 7 bases matching TRBD1. Germline loops: CDR1 MNHNY, CDR2 SVGAGI (reference sequence). V was clipped by 3 bases and J by 1 base; unmatched bases: 3. This CDR3 is 15 amino acids long. CDR3 bases: TGTGCCAGCAGTTATTCGGACAGGGCCAAAAACATTCAGTACTTC. Translating it yields CASSYSDRAKNIQYF.

With regard to this clonotype: Its ends do not fully match the called genes, so a read error is possible. This rearrangement joins TRBV10-2 to TRBJ1-1; tentatively, D is TRBD1 (5 bases). CDR3 size: 14 residues. The germline V gene encodes CDR1 WSHSY and CDR2 SAAADI. In DNA form, the CDR3 reads TGCGCCAGCAGAGCCCACAGACAGAACACTGAAGCTTCCTTT. Translated: CASRAHRQNTEASF.

The chain recombines TRBV30 with TRBJ2-1; TRBD1 might be the D (5 bases). CDR1 and CDR2 from the germline V gene are GTSNPN and SVGIG (reference sequence). Trimming removed 5 bases from V and 6 bases from J, with 11 bases in between. This CDR3 contains 12 residues. CDR3 residues: CAWGTGGNEQFF. In nucleotides, the CDR3 is TGTGCCTGGGGAACAGGCGGCAATGAGCAGTTCTTC. Drawing the rest from reference TRBV30 and TRBJ2-1, the complete variable domain is SQTIHQWPATLVQPVGSPLSLECTVEGTSNPNLYWYRQAAGRGLQLLFYSVGIGQISSEVPQNLSASRPQDRQFILSSKKLLLSDSGFYLCAWGTGGNEQFFGPGTRLTVL.